Listed below are T cell receptor beta chains from one sample, sequenced in a study of T cell repertoires in cytomegalovirus infection. The antigens of these receptors remain unknown. TCRdb recomputed calls from the reads with MiXCR, one row per CDR3 protein. The sample lists around 99,000 distinct CDR3 sequences, about 30% occurring once. The input for sequencing was CD8+ T cells from cultured PBMCs, taken from culture after CMV antigen stimulation. The receptors stem from a human donor in good health (CMV status not recorded). Some clones in this sample may be carry-over from other donors' samples. Each CDR3 is given with its conserved first and last residue. The D gene is left open where the match is weak. Size values are once, few and many counts, or a class for expanded clones, and some rows have none.

V	size	J	D	CDR3	DNA
TRBV20-1	NA	TRBJ2-6	NA	CSASQTVRSGANVLTF	TGCAGTGCTAGTCAAACAGTACGTTCTGGGGCCAACGTCCTGACTTTC
TRBV20-1	NA	TRBJ1-5	NA	CSALDRVSNQPQHF	TGCAGTGCCCTCGACAGAGTTAGCAATCAGCCCCAGCATTTT
TRBV25-1	NA	TRBJ2-5	TRBD1	CASSDGTGAGTQYF	TGTGCCAGCAGTGATGGGACAGGCGCGGGGACCCAGTACTTC
TRBV7-9	NA	TRBJ2-7	NA	CASSKGTTAEQYF	TGTGCCAGCAGCAAAGGGACCACCGCCGAGCAGTACTTC
TRBV6-6	few	TRBJ2-7	NA	CASRGDSYYEQYF	TGTGCCAGCAGGGGAGACAGTTACTACGAGCAGTACTTC
TRBV4-1	NA	TRBJ2-5	TRBD2	CASSPPEDSGGARETQYF	TGCGCCAGCAGCCCCCCCGAAGATAGCGGGGGGGCCCGGGAGACCCAGTACTTC
TRBV28	NA	TRBJ1-2	NA	CASSLRVLVDGYTF	TGTGCCAGCAGTTTGAGGGTATTGGTAGATGGCTACACCTTC
TRBV4-2	few	TRBJ1-1	NA	CASSQAHIGERNTEAFF	TGTGCCAGCAGCCAAGCCCACATAGGGGAGAGAAACACTGAAGCTTTCTTT
TRBV7-6	few	TRBJ2-7	TRBD1	CASSPPGTGWEQYF	TGTGCCAGCAGCCCCCCGGGGACAGGGTGGGAGCAGTACTTC
TRBV6-1	many	TRBJ1-1	NA	CASSHWGTEAFF	TGTGCCAGCAGCCACTGGGGTACTGAAGCTTTCTTT
TRBV11-1	few	TRBJ1-2	NA	CASSLGPANGYTF	TGTGCCAGCAGCTTAGGGCCAGCGAATGGCTACACCTTC
TRBV11-2	NA	TRBJ1-2	NA	CASSPRGGYGYTF	TGTGCCAGCAGCCCGAGGGGCGGCTATGGCTACACCTTC
TRBV4-1	few	TRBJ2-2	NA	CASSQVRDKNTGELFF	TGCGCCAGCAGCCAGGTCCGGGACAAGAACACCGGGGAGCTGTTTTTT
TRBV12-3/TRBV12-4	few	TRBJ1-5	NA	CASSLGRGFQPQHF	TGTGCCAGCAGTTTGGGGCGGGGGTTCCAGCCCCAGCATTTT
TRBV18	NA	TRBJ1-1	NA	CASSPPDNTEAFF	TGTGCCAGCTCACCACCAGATAACACTGAAGCTTTCTTT
TRBV7-8	few	TRBJ1-1	TRBD1	CASSLFRGPSTEAFF	TGTGCCAGCAGCTTATTCAGGGGGCCGAGCACTGAAGCTTTCTTT
TRBV9	NA	TRBJ2-2	TRBD2	CASSVGLARGELFF	TGTGCCAGCAGCGTCGGACTAGCCCGCGGGGAGCTGTTTTTT
TRBV7-8	many	TRBJ1-5	TRBD1	CASSLHRDSDNQPQHF	TGTGCCAGCAGCTTACACCGGGACAGCGATAATCAGCCCCAGCATTTT
TRBV27	few	TRBJ2-2	TRBD2	CASSLSFSGLHTGELFF	TGTGCCAGCAGTTTATCGTTTAGCGGGCTCCACACCGGGGAGCTGTTTTTT
TRBV11-2	NA	TRBJ1-1	TRBD1	CASSSRGQGAFF	TGTGCCAGCAGCTCCAGGGGGCAAGGAGCTTTCTTT
TRBV11-2	NA	TRBJ2-3	NA	CASSPSGYTDTQYF	TGTGCCAGCAGCCCCTCGGGGTACACAGATACGCAGTATTTT
TRBV2	few	TRBJ2-2	TRBD2	CATLRSGGASGELFF	TGTGCCACCCTCCGTAGCGGGGGGGCCTCCGGGGAGCTGTTTTTT
TRBV2	NA	TRBJ1-2	TRBD1	CASREEGTGLIGYTF	TGTGCCAGCAGAGAAGAGGGGACAGGGCTAATCGGCTACACCTTC
TRBV2	NA	TRBJ2-5	TRBD2	CASREGLAGGPGETQYF	TGTGCCAGCAGAGAAGGACTAGCGGGGGGGCCGGGGGAGACCCAGTACTTC
TRBV7-2	once	TRBJ2-1	NA	CASSLWSGSSYNEQFF	TGTGCCAGCAGCTTATGGAGTGGGAGCTCCTACAATGAGCAGTTCTTC
TRBV7-6	few	TRBJ2-2	TRBD2	CASSSGGGELFF	TGTGCCAGCAGCTCGGGAGGCGGGGAGCTGTTTTTT
TRBV7-2	many	TRBJ2-5	NA	CASADGVSQETQYF	TGTGCCAGCGCTGACGGGGTTAGTCAAGAGACCCAGTACTTC
TRBV7-3	few	TRBJ2-7	NA	CASSLGGSGYEQYF	TGTGCCAGCAGCTTGGGGGGATCTGGCTACGAGCAGTACTTC
TRBV27	NA	TRBJ2-1	TRBD2	CASSPQGLAGVNEQFF	TGTGCCAGCAGTCCTCAGGGACTAGCGGGGGTAAATGAGCAGTTCTTC
TRBV5-1	few	TRBJ2-1	NA	CASSLAGGYEQFF	TGCGCCAGCAGCTTGGCCGGGGGATATGAGCAGTTCTTC
TRBV24-1	NA	TRBJ2-3	NA	CATRGGSDSTDTQYF	TGTGCCACCAGAGGCGGGTCCGATAGCACAGATACGCAGTATTTT
TRBV15	NA	TRBJ1-2	NA	CATSPYPDSYGYTF	TGTGCCACCAGCCCCTACCCCGACAGCTATGGCTACACCTTC
TRBV7-2	many	TRBJ2-3	TRBD2	CASSLFFAGGTDTQYF	TGTGCCAGCAGCTTATTCTTTGCGGGGGGGACAGATACGCAGTATTTT
TRBV28	few	TRBJ2-3	NA	CASSSQEDTQYF	TGTGCCAGCAGCTCACAGGAGGATACGCAGTATTTT
TRBV6-1	many	TRBJ2-4	NA	CASSEGAAEGNIQYF	TGTGCCAGCAGTGAAGGCGCGGCGGAGGGTAACATTCAGTACTTC
TRBV27	NA	TRBJ2-1	NA	CASSSPARYNEQFF	TGTGCCAGCAGCTCCCCAGCCCGCTACAATGAGCAGTTCTTC
TRBV15	once	TRBJ2-1	TRBD2	CATSREIAGGTFSYNEQFF	TGTGCCACCAGCAGAGAAATAGCGGGGGGCACTTTCTCCTACAATGAGCAGTTCTTC
TRBV2	NA	TRBJ2-7	NA	CASSDKGTGPLEQYF	TGTGCCAGCAGTGATAAGGGGACGGGGCCCCTCGAGCAGTACTTC
TRBV4-1	NA	TRBJ2-7	TRBD1	CASSRAETGPSYEQYF	TGCGCCAGCAGCCGGGCCGAGACAGGGCCCTCCTACGAGCAGTACTTC
TRBV7-6	NA	TRBJ2-1	TRBD2	CASSASGGAPEQFF	TGTGCCAGCAGTGCTAGCGGGGGGGCCCCTGAGCAGTTCTTC
TRBV19	few	TRBJ1-1	NA	CASGEPGTEAFF	TGTGCCAGCGGGGAACCGGGCACTGAAGCTTTCTTT
TRBV4-1	many	TRBJ1-5	NA	CASSQVPGEPQHF	TGCGCCAGCAGCCAAGTGCCGGGAGAGCCCCAGCATTTT
TRBV7-8	NA	TRBJ2-3	TRBD2	CASSLVTSGGGDPFTDTQYF	TGTGCCAGCAGCTTAGTCACCAGCGGGGGGGGGGACCCCTTCACAGATACGCAGTATTTT
TRBV7-8	many	TRBJ2-3	NA	CASSLGVGLTTDTQYF	TGTGCCAGCAGCTTAGGAGTGGGACTGACGACAGATACGCAGTATTTT
TRBV20-1	many	TRBJ2-4	NA	CSAPPVGTAVNIQYF	TGCAGTGCTCCCCCTGTAGGGACGGCTGTAAACATTCAGTACTTC
TRBV7-8	many	TRBJ2-2	TRBD1	CASSLGVDRANTGELFF	TGTGCCAGCAGCTTAGGTGTGGACAGGGCGAACACCGGGGAGCTGTTTTTT
TRBV6-5	NA	TRBJ2-7	TRBD1	CASSYLQGEEQYF	TGTGCCAGCAGTTACTTACAGGGGGAAGAGCAGTACTTC
TRBV28	NA	TRBJ1-4	NA	CASSSPGFTNEKLFF	TGTGCCAGCAGCTCTCCGGGTTTCACTAATGAAAAACTGTTTTTT
TRBV11-2	NA	TRBJ2-7	NA	CASSGRVLDGEQYF	TGTGCCAGCAGCGGCAGGGTGCTGGATGGCGAGCAGTACTTC
TRBV6-6	few	TRBJ2-5	NA	CASSYSESWYQETQYF	TGTGCCAGCAGTTACTCAGAGAGTTGGTACCAAGAGACCCAGTACTTC